The next 32 T cell receptor beta chains were all read from a single sample in a study of cytomegalovirus exposure and HLA in healthy donors. PCR used 60 Vbeta primers and 13 Jbeta primers. Produced via immunoSEQ multiplex PCR; TCRdb's table is partial and in-frame only. Of 95,000 to 150,000 clones in the sample, around 74% were seen once. What was sequenced was PBMCs. The receptors here all came from a man aged 60 to 69 in good health and CMV-seropositive.

This clone was recorded a few times. The V gene is TRBV6-1, the J gene TRBJ2-7; D may be TRBD1 (6 bases). The length of the CDR3 is 15 residues. The V and J ends lost 2 bases and 3 bases respectively, with 14 bases between them. Germline V gene lookup returns CDR1 MNHNS and CDR2 SASEGT. The CDR3 nucleotides read TGTGCCAGCAGTGAAAGTCAGGGACACTACTACGAGCAGTACTTC. This codes for CASSESQGHYYEQYF.

This rearrangement joins TRBV10-2 to TRBJ2-5, with D possibly matching TRBD1 (5 bases). Trimming took 6 bases from V and 6 from J, leaving 17 bases between them. Germline lookup yields CDR1 WSHSY and CDR2 SAAADI. The CDR3 has 14 residues. CDR3 sequence: CASRPLDSGQTQYF. The CDR3 nucleotides read TGCGCCAGCAGGCCTCTTGACAGTGGCCAGACCCAGTACTTC.

The rearrangement links TRBV5-1 to TRBJ2-5; TRBD1 might be the D (5 bases). Germline loops: CDR1 SGHRS, CDR2 YFSETQ. Trimming removed 4 bases from V and 2 bases from J, with 9 bases in between. This CDR3 spans 13 amino acids. CDR3 sequence reads: CASSGAVQETQYF. In DNA form, the CDR3 reads TGCGCCAGCAGCGGGGCGGTGCAAGAGACCCAGTACTTC.

The V gene is TRBV18, the J gene TRBJ1-1; TRBD1 is a possible D gene (5 bases). The V end lost 8 bases, the J end lost 1 base, and 14 bases lay between the germline ends. The CDR3 loop spans 14 amino acids. Germline values: CDR1 KGHSH, CDR2 LQKENI. The CDR3 bases are TGTGCCAGCACCAGGGCGTTGGAGAACACTGAAGCTTTCTTT. It specifies CASTRALENTEAFF.

This clone was detected a few times. CDR3 amino acids: CASSQDRMKAQFF. CDR3 coding DNA: TGTGCCAGCAGTCAGGACAGGATGAAAGCGCAGTTCTTC. The J gene is TRBJ2-1, the V gene TRBV7-3; 7 nucleotides agree with TRBD1. The CDR3 has 13 amino acids. Trimming cost V 6 bases and J 12 bases; bases outside gene matches: 11. The germline CDR1 and CDR2 sequences are SGHTA and FQGTGA. The entire variable domain, with the rest obtained from reference TRBV7-3 and TRBJ2-1, is as follows: GAGVSQTPSNKVTEKGKYVELRCDPISGHTALYWYRQSLGQGPEFLIYFQGTGAADDSGLPNDRFFAVRPEGSVSTLKIQRTERGDSAVYLCASSQDRMKAQFFGPGTRLTVL.

The J gene is TRBJ2-1, the V gene TRBV6-1; TRBD1 matches at 7 bases. The CDR3 loop spans 16 amino acids. Trimming removed 4 bases from V and 2 bases from J; junction bases left unmatched: 8. Germline values: CDR1 MNHNS, CDR2 SASEGT. CDR3 in DNA: TGTGCCAGCAGTGCATTTAGGGGGCGCACCTACAATGAGCAGTTCTTC. This gives the protein CASSAFRGRTYNEQFF.

This sequence joins TRBV30 and TRBJ2-6; a weak D match, TRBD1 (6 bases). The CDR3 runs 14 residues. Germline CDR1 and CDR2: GTSNPN and SVGIG (reference sequence). With 6 bases removed from V and 4 bases from J, the gap between germline ends came to 13 bases. The CDR3: CACKQGTGANVLTF. The CDR3 DNA sequence: TGTGCCTGCAAACAGGGTACAGGGGCCAACGTCCTGACTTTC.

As concerns this clone: A read error may account for a junction end that differs from germline. The CDR3 reads CANSRVTRSRELSYNEQFF. DNA for the CDR3: TGTGCCAACAGCCGTGTCACCCGCAGTCGGGAGCTGAGCTACAATGAGCAGTTCTTC. The chain is built from TRBV7-9 and TRBJ2-1, with a tentative D call TRBD2 (6 bases). Germline CDR1 SEHNR, CDR2 FQNEAQ (reference sequence). This CDR3 spans 19 amino acids.

This chain uses TRBV11-1 with TRBJ2-1, with 10 bases matching TRBD2. The CDR3 has 16 amino acids. Unmatched junction bases numbered 13, after V lost 6 bases and J lost 8 bases. The germline CDR1 and CDR2 sequences are SGHAT and FQDESV (reference sequence). DNA of the CDR3: TGTGCCAGCAGACGAGGAGGGGCTAGCGGGAGCGATGAGCAGTTCTTC. Translated: CASRRGGASGSDEQFF.

The chain links TRBV9 to TRBJ2-5; weak D call: TRBD1 (5 bases). V lost 4 bases and J lost 2, with 15 bases in between. From germline, CDR1 is SGDLS and CDR2 YYNGEE. The CDR3 has 15 residues. The CDR3 coding sequence is TGTGCCAGCAGCCCAGAAGGGCGGACACAAGAGACCCAGTACTTC. Its protein product is CASSPEGRTQETQYF. Supplemented by reference TRBV9 and TRBJ2-5, the full variable domain reads DSGVTQTPKHLITATGQRVTLRCSPRSGDLSVYWYQQSLDQGLQFLIQYYNGEERAKGNILERFSAQQFPDLHSELNLSSLELGDSALYFCASSPEGRTQETQYFGPGTRLLVL.

This chain joins TRBV4-2 and TRBJ2-2; weak D call: TRBD1 (6 bases). CDR1 is LGHNA, CDR2 YNFKEQ, per germline. The V end was cut by 2 bases, the J end by 4 bases, with 14 bases between. The CDR3 consists of 16 residues. Here the CDR3 DNA reads TGTGCCAGCAGCCAACCCGGACAGCCGCGCACCGGGGAGCTGTTTTTT. Translating it yields CASSQPGQPRTGELFF.

The chain recombines TRBV28 with TRBJ2-7; tentatively, D is TRBD1 (6 bases). Between the trimmed V and J ends, which lost 5 bases and 0 bases, there was a span of 17 bases. This CDR3 has 16 amino acids. The germline CDR1 and CDR2 sequences are MDHEN and SYDVKM. The CDR3 coding sequence is TGTGCCAGCAGTGCCTGGACAGTTCTTAGCTCCTACGAGCAGTACTTC. Protein: CASSAWTVLSSYEQYF.

The J gene is TRBJ2-7, the V gene TRBV7-9; D gene uncertain. CDR1 is SEHNR and CDR2 is FQNEAQ in the germline V gene (reference sequence). The V gene lost 1 base and the J gene lost 1 base, with 14 bases spanning the gap. The CDR3 covers 16 residues. DNA for the CDR3: TGTGCCAGCAGCTTAGGGGCGCAGGATAGGTCCTACGAGCAGTACTTC. Amino acid sequence: CASSLGAQDRSYEQYF.

CDR3 loop: CASSPWTSGESEQYF. As DNA, the CDR3 is TGCGCCAGCAGCCCATGGACTAGCGGGGAGTCGGAGCAGTACTTC. This sequence joins TRBV5-1 and TRBJ2-7; 12 bases are a match to TRBD2. Germline V gene data show CDR1 as SGHRS and CDR2 as YFSETQ. The CDR3 contains 15 residues. Trimming took 4 bases from V and 7 from J; bases not matched to a gene: 9.

V gene TRBV5-4 combines with J gene TRBJ1-2; D is possibly TRBD1 (6 bases). Germline-derived CDR1 and CDR2 are SGHNT and YYREEE (reference sequence). There are 14 residues in the CDR3. The V and J ends lost 0 bases and 8 bases respectively, with 14 bases between them. The CDR3 nucleotides read TGTGCCAGCAGCTTGGCAAGGGGGATTGGCGGCTACACCTTC. Translating gives CASSLARGIGGYTF. The variable domain in full, completed from reference TRBV5-4 and TRBJ1-2, reads ETGVTQSPTHLIKTRGQQVTLRCSSQSGHNTVSWYQQALGQGPQFIFQYYREEENGRGNFPPRFSGLQFPNYSSELNVNALELDDSALYLCASSLARGIGGYTFGSGTRLTVV.

This sequence joins TRBV6-6 and TRBJ2-5, with 7 nucleotides matching TRBD1. The J call may be wrong; the DNA end is better matched by TRBJ2-7. The CDR3 has 14 amino acids. Germline V gene sequence: CDR1 MNHNY, CDR2 SVGAGI (reference sequence). CDR3 protein: CASSYSDRFYEQYF. Here the CDR3 DNA reads TGTGCCAGCAGTTATTCGGACAGGTTCTACGAGCAGTACTTC.

The V and J genes are TRBV6-6 and TRBJ1-5; weak D call: TRBD1 (6 bases). V was pared by 2 bases and J by 0 bases, with 11 bases between. CDR3 length: 16 amino acids. Germline V gene lookup returns CDR1 MNHNY and CDR2 SVGAGI (reference sequence). The CDR3 DNA follows: TGTGCCAGCAGTTACGCTACAGGGTATAGCAATCAGCCCCAGCATTTT. Its protein is CASSYATGYSNQPQHF.

The V call is TRBV30, the J call TRBJ1-6; tentative D call: TRBD1 (5 bases). Per germline, CDR1 GTSNPN and CDR2 SVGIG (reference sequence). Trimming left V 4 bases short and J 8 bases short, with 12 bases between. The CDR3 contains 13 residues. DNA of the CDR3: TGTGCCTGGAACGGGGGTAAGGATTCACCCCTCCACTTT. The encoded protein is CAWNGGKDSPLHF.

The chain uses TRBV7-9 and TRBJ1-5, with D unclear. The CDR3 runs to 16 residues. CDR1 is SEHNR and CDR2 is FQNEAQ in the germline V gene (reference sequence). Trimming removed 3 bases at V and 4 bases at J, with 16 bases between. The CDR3 coding sequence is TGTGCCAGCAGCTTGGGTAGCCCTGCAATTAATCAGCCCCAGCATTTT. It encodes CASSLGSPAINQPQHF.

The chain uses TRBV6-6 and TRBJ2-3, with D possibly TRBD1 on 6 matching bases. The V and J ends lost 2 bases and 13 bases respectively, with 10 bases between them. Germline V gives CDR1 MNHNY, CDR2 SVGAGI (reference sequence). This CDR3 is 11 amino acids long. The CDR3 protein is CASSYDRKKYF. CDR3 nucleotide sequence: TGTGCCAGCAGTTACGACAGGAAGAAGTATTTT.

The chain carries TRBV5-4 and TRBJ1-1; perhaps TRBD1 as D (5 bases). CDR1 SGHNT and CDR2 YYREEE come from the germline V gene (reference sequence). V lost 7 bases and J 1 base, leaving 11 bases between the germline ends. The CDR3 totals 13 residues. CDR3 DNA: TGTGCCAGCGGCAAACAGGCGAACACTGAAGCTTTCTTT. Its protein product is CASGKQANTEAFF.

The sample holds a few counts of this clone. This chain uses TRBV5-4 with TRBJ1-3; the D gene is possibly TRBD1 (6 bases). CDR1 and CDR2 from the germline V gene are SGHNT and YYREEE (reference sequence). The CDR3 sequence is 14 residues long. V was clipped by 4 bases and J by 7 bases, with 15 bases between them. The chain's CDR3 is CASSLGHGANTIYF. CDR3 in DNA: TGTGCCAGCAGCCTGGGACACGGCGCGAACACCATATATTTT.

The CDR3 reads CASSSVDTQYF. The CDR3 coding sequence is TGTGCCAGCAGCTCCGTGGATACGCAGTATTTT. The J gene is TRBJ2-3, the V gene TRBV6-5; D remains ambiguous. CDR1 is MNHEY and CDR2 is SVGAGI in the germline V gene. The V gene lost 6 bases and the J gene lost 6 bases, with 7 bases spanning the gap. CDR3 length equals 11 residues.

The V and J genes are TRBV9 and TRBJ1-1; maybe TRBD1 (5 bases). The CDR3 totals 14 residues. Germline CDR1 is SGDLS and CDR2 is YYNGEE. V shed 1 base and J shed 1 base, with 8 bases lying between them. The CDR3 sequence: CASSVIDRNTEAFF. CDR3 nucleotides: TGTGCCAGCAGCGTAATAGACAGGAACACTGAAGCTTTCTTT.

A few counts support this clone. The chain uses TRBV27 and TRBJ2-7; tentative D call: TRBD1 (6 bases). The germline V and J ends were trimmed by 4 bases and 7 bases, with 32 bases remaining between them. This CDR3 has 19 amino acids. Germline CDR1 MNHEY, CDR2 SMNVEV (reference sequence). The CDR3: CASSSDPRGYNRFLREQYF. As DNA, the CDR3 is TGTGCCAGCAGTTCCGACCCTAGGGGGTATAACCGATTCTTAAGGGAGCAGTACTTC.

The rearrangement links TRBV28 to TRBJ2-1; possibly TRBD2 for D (6 bases). The CDR3 totals 14 residues. V lost 7 bases and J 9 bases, leaving 19 bases between the germline ends. Germline values: CDR1 MDHEN, CDR2 SYDVKM. CDR3 region: CASTPLTRAGEQFF. DNA for the CDR3: TGTGCCAGCACTCCCCTGACTAGAGCCGGTGAGCAGTTCTTC.

The chain uses TRBV29-1 and TRBJ1-1, with a weak D call TRBD1 (6 bases). V was pared by 0 bases and J by 7 bases, with 24 bases between. This CDR3 is 17 amino acids long. Germline-derived CDR1 and CDR2 are SQVTM and ANQGSEA. CDR3 residues: CSVEDPGRIPWTVEAFF. The CDR3 DNA reads as TGCAGCGTTGAAGACCCAGGCCGGATCCCGTGGACAGTTGAAGCTTTCTTT.

This clone was seen a few times. The chain carries TRBV5-4 and TRBJ1-1; 10 bases fit TRBD1. Germline CDR1 SGHNT, CDR2 YYREEE (reference sequence). Germline trimming cut 4 bases from V and 4 bases from J; bases unmatched to any gene: 4. The CDR3 length is 14 residues. This CDR3 is CASSRGQGGTEAFF. DNA of the CDR3: TGTGCCAGCAGCCGTGGACAGGGGGGCACTGAAGCTTTCTTT.

This clone was counted a few times. This chain uses TRBV5-6 with TRBJ2-7; a weak D match, TRBD1 (5 bases). Trimming took 0 bases from V and 9 from J, leaving 16 bases between them. Germline V gene data show CDR1 as SGHDT and CDR2 as YYEEEE. The CDR3 totals 14 residues. The CDR3 region has the DNA TGTGCCAGCAGCTTGGGCCAGGGCTCATCGTGGCAGTACTTC. Translated, it gives CASSLGQGSSWQYF.

V gene TRBV19 combines with J gene TRBJ2-2; 8 bases match TRBD2. There are 14 residues in the CDR3. Trimming cost V 4 bases and J 6 bases; bases outside gene matches: 4. Germline V CDR1 and CDR2: LNHDA, SQIVND (reference sequence). The CDR3 DNA reads as TGTGCCAGTAGTACCCCGGGGGGGGCCGGGGAGCTGTTTTTT. Its protein product is CASSTPGGAGELFF.

The V call is TRBV12-5, the J call TRBJ2-5, with 7 positions matching TRBD1. The CDR3 runs to 14 residues. Unmatched junction bases numbered 4, after V lost 5 bases and J lost 1 base. Germline CDR1 LGHNT, CDR2 FRNRAP. The CDR3 bases are TGTGCTAGTGGTCCCCGGGACAGCCAAGAGACCCAGTACTTC. Its protein product is CASGPRDSQETQYF.

Only one count was recorded for this clone. V is TRBV19 and J is TRBJ2-7, with D hard to call. The germline V and J ends were trimmed by 5 bases and 2 bases, with 10 bases remaining between them. The germline gives CDR1 LNHDA, CDR2 SQIVND (reference sequence). This CDR3 has 13 amino acids. The CDR3 sequence: CASSQQSAYEQYF. The CDR3 nucleotides are TGTGCCAGTAGTCAACAGTCGGCCTACGAGCAGTACTTC.